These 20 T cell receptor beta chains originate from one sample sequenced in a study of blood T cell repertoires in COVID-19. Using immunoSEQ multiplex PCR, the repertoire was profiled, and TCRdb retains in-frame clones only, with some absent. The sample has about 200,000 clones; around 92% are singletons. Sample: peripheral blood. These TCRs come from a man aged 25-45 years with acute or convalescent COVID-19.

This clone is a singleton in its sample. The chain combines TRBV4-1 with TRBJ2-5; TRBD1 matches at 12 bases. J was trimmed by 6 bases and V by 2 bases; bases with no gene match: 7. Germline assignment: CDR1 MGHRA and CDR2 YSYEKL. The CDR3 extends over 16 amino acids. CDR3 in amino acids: CASSQWDRGLMQTQYF. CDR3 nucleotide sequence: TGCGCCAGCAGCCAATGGGACAGGGGGCTTATGCAGACCCAGTACTTC.

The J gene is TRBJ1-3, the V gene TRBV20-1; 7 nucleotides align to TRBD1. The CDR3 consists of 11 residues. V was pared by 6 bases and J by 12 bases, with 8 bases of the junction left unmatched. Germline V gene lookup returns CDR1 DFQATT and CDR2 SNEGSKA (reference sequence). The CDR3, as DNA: TGCAGTGCAGAGACAGGGAAAAACATATATTTT. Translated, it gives CSAETGKNIYF.

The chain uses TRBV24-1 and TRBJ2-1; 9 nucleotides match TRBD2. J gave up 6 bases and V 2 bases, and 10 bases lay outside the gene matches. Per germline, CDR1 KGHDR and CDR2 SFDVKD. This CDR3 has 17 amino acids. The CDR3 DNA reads TGTGCCACCAGTGATTCCCTCGCTAGCGGGAATCTCAATGAGCAGTTCTTC. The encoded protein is CATSDSLASGNLNEQFF.

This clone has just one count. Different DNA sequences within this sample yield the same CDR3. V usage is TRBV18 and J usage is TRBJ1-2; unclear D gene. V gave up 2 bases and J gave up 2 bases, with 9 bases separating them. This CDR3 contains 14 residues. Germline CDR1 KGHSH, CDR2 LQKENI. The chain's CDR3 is CASSPVGRNYGYTF. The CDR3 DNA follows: TGTGCCAGCTCACCAGTAGGCAGGAACTATGGCTACACCTTC.

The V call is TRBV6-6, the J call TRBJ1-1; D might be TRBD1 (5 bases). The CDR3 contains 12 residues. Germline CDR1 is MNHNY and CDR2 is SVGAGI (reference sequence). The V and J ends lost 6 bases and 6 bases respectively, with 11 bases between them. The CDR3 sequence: CASRQDSAEAFF. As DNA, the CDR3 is TGTGCCAGCAGACAAGACAGTGCTGAAGCTTTCTTT.

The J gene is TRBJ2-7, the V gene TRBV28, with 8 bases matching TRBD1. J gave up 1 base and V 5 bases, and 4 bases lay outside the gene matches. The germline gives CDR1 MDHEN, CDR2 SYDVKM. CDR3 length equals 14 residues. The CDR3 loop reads CASSPGGASYEQYF. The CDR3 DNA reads TGTGCCAGCAGTCCAGGGGGCGCATCCTACGAGCAGTACTTC.

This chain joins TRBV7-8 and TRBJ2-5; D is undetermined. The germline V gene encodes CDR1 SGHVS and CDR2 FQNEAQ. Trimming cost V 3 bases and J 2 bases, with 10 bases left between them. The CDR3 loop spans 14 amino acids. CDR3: CASSLGHIQETQYF. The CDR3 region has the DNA TGTGCCAGCAGCTTGGGCCATATACAAGAGACCCAGTACTTC.

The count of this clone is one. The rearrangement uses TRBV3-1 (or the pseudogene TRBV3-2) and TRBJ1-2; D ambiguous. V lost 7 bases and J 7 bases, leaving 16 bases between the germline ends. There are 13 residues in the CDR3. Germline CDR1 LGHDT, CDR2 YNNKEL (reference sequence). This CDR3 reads CASTPMGVGGYTF. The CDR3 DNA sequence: TGTGCCAGCACCCCGATGGGAGTGGGTGGCTACACCTTC.

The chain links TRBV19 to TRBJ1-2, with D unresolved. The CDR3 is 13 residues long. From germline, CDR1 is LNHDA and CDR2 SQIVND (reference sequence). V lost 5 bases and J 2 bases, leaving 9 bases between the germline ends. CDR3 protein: CASSPQANYGYTF. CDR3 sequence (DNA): TGTGCCAGTAGTCCCCAGGCCAACTATGGCTACACCTTC.

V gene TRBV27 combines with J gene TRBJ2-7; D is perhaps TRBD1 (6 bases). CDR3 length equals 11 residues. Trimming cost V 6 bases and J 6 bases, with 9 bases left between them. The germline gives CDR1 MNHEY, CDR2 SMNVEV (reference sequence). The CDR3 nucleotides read TGTGCCAGCAGCCTAGGGGGCGAGCAGTACTTC. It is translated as CASSLGGEQYF.

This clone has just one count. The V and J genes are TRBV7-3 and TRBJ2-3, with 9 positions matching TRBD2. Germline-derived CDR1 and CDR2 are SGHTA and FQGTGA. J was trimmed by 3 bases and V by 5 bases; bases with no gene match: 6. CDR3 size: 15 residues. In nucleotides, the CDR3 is TGTGCCAGCAGCAGCGCGGGAGGGCAAACAGATACGCAGTATTTT. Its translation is CASSSAGGQTDTQYF.

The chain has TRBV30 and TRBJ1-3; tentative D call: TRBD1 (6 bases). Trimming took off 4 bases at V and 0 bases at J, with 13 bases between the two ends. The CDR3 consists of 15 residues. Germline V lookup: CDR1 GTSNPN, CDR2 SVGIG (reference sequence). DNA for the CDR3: TGTGCCTGGACCCAGGACAGAAGCTCTGGAAACACCATATATTTT. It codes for CAWTQDRSSGNTIYF.

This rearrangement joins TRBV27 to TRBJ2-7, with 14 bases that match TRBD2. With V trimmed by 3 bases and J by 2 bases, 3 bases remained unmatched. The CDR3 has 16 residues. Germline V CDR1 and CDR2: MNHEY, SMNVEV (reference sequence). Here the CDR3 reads CASSLTGLAGAYEQYF. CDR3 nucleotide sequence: TGTGCCAGCAGTTTGACGGGACTAGCGGGAGCCTACGAGCAGTACTTC.

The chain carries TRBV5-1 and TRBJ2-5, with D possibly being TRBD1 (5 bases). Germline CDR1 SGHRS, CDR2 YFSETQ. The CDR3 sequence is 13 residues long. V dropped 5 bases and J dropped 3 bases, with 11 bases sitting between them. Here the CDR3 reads CASSYQGEETQYF. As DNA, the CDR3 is TGCGCCAGCAGTTATCAGGGTGAAGAGACCCAGTACTTC.

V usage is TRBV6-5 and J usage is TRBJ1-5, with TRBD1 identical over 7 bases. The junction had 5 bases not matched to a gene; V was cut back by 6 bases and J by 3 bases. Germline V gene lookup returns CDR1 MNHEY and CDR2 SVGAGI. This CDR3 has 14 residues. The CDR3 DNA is TGTGCCAGCAGGCCGGGACAGTTCAATCAGCCCCAGCATTTT. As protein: CASRPGQFNQPQHF.

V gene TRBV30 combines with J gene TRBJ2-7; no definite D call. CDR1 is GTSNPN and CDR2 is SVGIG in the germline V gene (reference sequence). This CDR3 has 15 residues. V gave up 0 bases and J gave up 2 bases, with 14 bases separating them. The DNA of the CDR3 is TGTGCCTGGAGTGTAACCTCCCAGTTCCCCTACGAGCAGTACTTC. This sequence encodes CAWSVTSQFPYEQYF.

The CDR3 DNA sequence: TGCAGTGCTAGTACCAGGGCCGGGCGTGAGCAGTTCTTC. This codes for CSASTRAGREQFF. J is TRBJ2-1 and V is TRBV20-1, with D tentatively TRBD1 (5 bases). Trimming removed 3 bases at V and 9 bases at J, with 15 bases between. Germline CDR1 reads DFQATT; CDR2 reads SNEGSKA (reference sequence). There are 13 residues in the CDR3.

The CDR3 coding sequence is TGCAGCGTCGCCCCGGGGGGCGCTACTGAAGCTTTCTTT. Translated, it gives CSVAPGGATEAFF. This chain uses TRBV29-1 with TRBJ1-1, with D possibly TRBD1 on 6 matching bases. The CDR3 runs 13 residues. CDR1 is SQVTM and CDR2 is ANQGSEA in the germline V gene. Trimming stripped 6 bases from V and 5 bases from J, with 16 bases between.

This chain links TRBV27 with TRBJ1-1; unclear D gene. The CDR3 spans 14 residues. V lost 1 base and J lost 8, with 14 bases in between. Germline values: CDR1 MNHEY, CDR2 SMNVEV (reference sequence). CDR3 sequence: CASSLLGISGEAFF. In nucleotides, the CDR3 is TGTGCCAGCAGTTTATTAGGCATCTCAGGAGAAGCTTTCTTT.

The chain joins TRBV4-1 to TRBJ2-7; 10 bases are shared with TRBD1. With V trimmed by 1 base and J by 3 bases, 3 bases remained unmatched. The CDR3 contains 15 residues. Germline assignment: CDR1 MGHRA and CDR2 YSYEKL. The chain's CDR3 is CASSQVGTGVYEQYF. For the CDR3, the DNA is TGCGCCAGCAGCCAAGTGGGGACAGGGGTCTACGAGCAGTACTTC.